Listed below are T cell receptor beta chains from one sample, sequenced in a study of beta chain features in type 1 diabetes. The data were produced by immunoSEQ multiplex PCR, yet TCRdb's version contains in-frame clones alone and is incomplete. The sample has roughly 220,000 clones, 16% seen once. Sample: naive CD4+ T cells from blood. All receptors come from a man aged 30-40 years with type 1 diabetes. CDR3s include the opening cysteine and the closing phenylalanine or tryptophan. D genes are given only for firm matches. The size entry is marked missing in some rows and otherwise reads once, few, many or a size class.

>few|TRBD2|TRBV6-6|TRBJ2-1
TGTGCCAGCAGTTCGGCGACTAGCAAATCCCAGCAGTTCTTC
CASSSATSKSQQFF
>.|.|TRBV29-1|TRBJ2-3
TGCAGCGTTAGGAGTACAGATACGCAGTATTTT
CSVRSTDTQYF
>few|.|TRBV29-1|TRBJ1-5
TGCAGCGTTGGGGATGGGGGTTATCAGCCCCAGCATTTT
CSVGDGGYQPQHF
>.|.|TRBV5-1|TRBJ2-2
TGCGCCAGCAGCTTGCAGACGAGAACCGGGGAGCTGTTTTTT
CASSLQTRTGELFF
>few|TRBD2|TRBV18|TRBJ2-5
TGTGCCAGCTCACCAAGTATCGCTAGCGGGACGGAGGAGACCCAGTACTTC
CASSPSIASGTEETQYF
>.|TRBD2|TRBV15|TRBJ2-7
TGTGCCACCAGCAGGTTACAGACTAGCGGAGTCTACGAGCAGTACTTC
CATSRLQTSGVYEQYF
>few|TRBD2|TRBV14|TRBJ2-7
TGTGCCAGCAGTTATGGACTAGCGCGAACACACTTC
CASSYGLARTHF
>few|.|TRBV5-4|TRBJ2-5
TGTGCCAGCAGCTTGCCCGGGGTCCAAGAGACCCAGTACTTC
CASSLPGVQETQYF
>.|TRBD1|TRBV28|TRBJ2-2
TGTGCCAGCGGGACAGGGTTCACCGGGGAGCTGTTTTTT
CASGTGFTGELFF
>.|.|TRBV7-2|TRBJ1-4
TGTGCCAGCAGCTTCAGCCAGGGAGGCGAAAAACTGTTTTTT
CASSFSQGGEKLFF
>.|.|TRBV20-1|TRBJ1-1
TGCAGTGCTTGGAACACTGAAGCTTTCTTT
CSAWNTEAFF
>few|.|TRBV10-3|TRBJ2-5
TGTGCCACCAAGCAGGCGGGGACCCAGTACTTC
CATKQAGTQYF
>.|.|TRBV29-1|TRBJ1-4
TGCAGCCCCCGGGTGGGGGAAAAACTGTTTTTT
CSPRVGEKLFF
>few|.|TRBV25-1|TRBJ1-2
TGTGCCAGCAGTGAAGGACAGAGGTTCTATGGCTACACCTTC
CASSEGQRFYGYTF
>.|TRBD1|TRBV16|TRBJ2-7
TGTGCCAGCAGCCGACAGGGGACATACGAGCAGTACTTC
CASSRQGTYEQYF
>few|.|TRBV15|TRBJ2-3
TGTGCCACCAGCAGAGGGGTGGATACGCAGTATTTT
CATSRGVDTQYF
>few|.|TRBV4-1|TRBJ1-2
TGCGCCAGCAGCCAAGAGACCTATGGCTACACCTTC
CASSQETYGYTF
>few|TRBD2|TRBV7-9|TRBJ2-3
TGTGCCAGCACTCCTACCGGGACTACTAGCACAGATACGCAGTATTTT
CASTPTGTTSTDTQYF
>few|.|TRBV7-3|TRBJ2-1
TGTGCCAGCAGCTTAGCTAGCACTTCCTACAATGAGCAGTTCTTC
CASSLASTSYNEQFF
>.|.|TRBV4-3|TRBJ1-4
TGCGCCAGCAGCTTAGGGGAAAATAATGAAAAACTGTTTTTT
CASSLGENNEKLFF
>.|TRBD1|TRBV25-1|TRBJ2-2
TGTGCCAGCAGTGCCCCCCTCGCCGGGACAGGCAACGGGGAGCTGTTTTTT
CASSAPLAGTGNGELFF
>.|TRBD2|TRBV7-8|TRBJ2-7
TGTGCCAGCAGGGGAAGACTAGCGGGTTCCGAGCAGTACTTC
CASRGRLAGSEQYF
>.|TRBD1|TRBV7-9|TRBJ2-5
TGTGCCAGCAGCCGGGACAGGAGACCGTACTTC
CASSRDRRPYF
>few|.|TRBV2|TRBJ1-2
TGTGCCAGCAGTGACAGGGCATATGGCTACACCTTC
CASSDRAYGYTF
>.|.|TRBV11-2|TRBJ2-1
TGTGCCAGCAGCTTAGATCTCCGGTTCGGTGAGCAGTTCTTC
CASSLDLRFGEQFF
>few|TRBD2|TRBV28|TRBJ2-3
TGTGCCAGCAGTTTAACCCCGACTAGCGGGACGAGCACAGATACGCAGTATTTT
CASSLTPTSGTSTDTQYF
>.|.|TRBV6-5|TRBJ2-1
TGTGCCAGCAGCTCTAGCAGCCAGCAGTTCTTC
CASSSSSQQFF
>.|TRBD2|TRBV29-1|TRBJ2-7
TGCAGCGTTGACCCTAGCGGGAGACGGTACGAGCAGTACTTC
CSVDPSGRRYEQYF
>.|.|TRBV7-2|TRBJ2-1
TGTGCCAGCAGCTTAGATGGGACCATCAATGAGCAGTTCTTC
CASSLDGTINEQFF
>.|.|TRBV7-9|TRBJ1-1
TGTGCCAGCAGCCTTCAGGGCTCCTCCACTGAAGCTTTCTTT
CASSLQGSSTEAFF
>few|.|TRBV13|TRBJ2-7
TGTGCCAGCAGCACTCCCACTAACGAGCAGTACTTC
CASSTPTNEQYF
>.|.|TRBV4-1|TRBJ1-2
TGCGCCAGCAGCCCCGCTGCTCAGGTCAATAAGGGCTACACCTTC
CASSPAAQVNKGYTF
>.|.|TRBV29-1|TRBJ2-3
TGCAGCGTTGGACGGAACGAGGATACGCAGTATTTT
CSVGRNEDTQYF
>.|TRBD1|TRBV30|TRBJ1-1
TGTGCCTGGAGTCAGGACAGGGGAACTGAAGCTTTCTTT
CAWSQDRGTEAFF
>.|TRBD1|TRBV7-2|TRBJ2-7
TGTGCCAGCAGCTCAACCGGGACAGGGGGCTACGAGCAGTACTTC
CASSSTGTGGYEQYF
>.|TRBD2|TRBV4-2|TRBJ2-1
TGTGCCAGCAGCCTCAAGCGGACTAGCGGGAGCTTTGAGCAGTTCTTC
CASSLKRTSGSFEQFF
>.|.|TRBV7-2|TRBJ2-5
TGTGCCAGCTTAGAAGCTCGCGGCCAAGAGACCCAGTACTTC
CASLEARGQETQYF
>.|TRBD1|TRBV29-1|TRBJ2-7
TGCAGCGTCCGAGGGACAGGTAGCTCCTACGAGCAGTACTTC
CSVRGTGSSYEQYF
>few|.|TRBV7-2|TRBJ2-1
TGTGCCAGCAGCTTACGGGACGCGAGAGCCTACAATGAGCAGTTCTTC
CASSLRDARAYNEQFF
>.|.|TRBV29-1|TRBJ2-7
TGCAGCGTGTCCCTTACGTCCGAGCAGTACTTC
CSVSLTSEQYF
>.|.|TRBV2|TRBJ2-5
TGTGCCAGCAGCCAGTACGAGGAAGAGACCCAGTACTTC
CASSQYEEETQYF
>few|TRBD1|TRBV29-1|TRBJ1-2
TGCAGCGTTGGCAGTCGCAGGGGGCTGGGTGGCTACACCTTC
CSVGSRRGLGGYTF
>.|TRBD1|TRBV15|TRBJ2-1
TGTGCCACCAGCCGACGGGACAGGGGGTACAATGAGCAGTTCTTC
CATSRRDRGYNEQFF
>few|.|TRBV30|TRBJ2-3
TGTGCCTGGAGTGTCGGAAGGAGCACAGATACGCAGTATTTT
CAWSVGRSTDTQYF
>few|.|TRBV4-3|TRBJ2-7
TGCGCCAGCAGCCAACTTTTGTTAAGGGACGAGCAGTACTTC
CASSQLLLRDEQYF
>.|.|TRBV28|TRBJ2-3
TGTGCCAGCAGTTCCCCTGGTAGGGGATGGGCAGATACGCAGTATTTT
CASSSPGRGWADTQYF
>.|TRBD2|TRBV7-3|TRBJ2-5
TGTGCCAGCAGACCTAGCGGGAGTCACGAGACCCAGTACTTC
CASRPSGSHETQYF
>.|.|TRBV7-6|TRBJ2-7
TGTGCCAGCAGCGTCGGTAGCCGAGAGCAGTACTTC
CASSVGSREQYF
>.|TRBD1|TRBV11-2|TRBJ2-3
TGTGCCAGCAGCTTAGGCAGGGGGTGGGGCACAGATACGCAGTATTTT
CASSLGRGWGTDTQYF
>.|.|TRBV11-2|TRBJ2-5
TGTGCCAGCAGCACAGGACGAAGAGAGACCCAGTACTTC
CASSTGRRETQYF
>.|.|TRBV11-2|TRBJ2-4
TGTGCCAGCATTCCTCGTGTTCGGGCCAAAAACATTCAGTACTTC
CASIPRVRAKNIQYF
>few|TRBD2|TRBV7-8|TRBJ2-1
TGTGCCAGCAGCTCACGGACTAGCGGGAGGTGGAATGAGCAGTTCTTC
CASSSRTSGRWNEQFF
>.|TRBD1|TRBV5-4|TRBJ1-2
TGTGCCAGCAGCCTAGGACAGGGAGTTTACACCTTC
CASSLGQGVYTF
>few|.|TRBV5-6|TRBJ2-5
TGTGCCAGCAGCTTTCCAGGGACCCTCCAAGAGACCCAGTACTTC
CASSFPGTLQETQYF
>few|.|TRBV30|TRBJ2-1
TGTGCCTGGAGTGTGGGAGCGGCGATTAACAATGAGCAGTTCTTC
CAWSVGAAINNEQFF
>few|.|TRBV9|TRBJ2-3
TGTGCCAGCAGCGCTCCGGGTGAGGATACGCAGTATTTT
CASSAPGEDTQYF
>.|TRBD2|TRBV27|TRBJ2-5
TGTGCCAGCAGTCCCCTTCCGGGACTAGCGGGAAAAGAGACCCAGTACTTC
CASSPLPGLAGKETQYF
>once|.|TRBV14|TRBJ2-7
TGTGCCAGCAGCCCTCTCAGACAGGCAGTGCAGTACTTC
CASSPLRQAVQYF
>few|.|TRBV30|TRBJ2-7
TGTGCCTGGGCTCACAGGCTAGCGTTCTCCTACGAGCAGTACTTC
CAWAHRLAFSYEQYF